This TCR beta chain is from a study of blood T cell repertoires in COVID-19. About the study: Both acute and convalescent COVID-19 samples were obtained from the United States, Italy and Spain. PBMCs, B-cell-depleted T cells, or T cells were the source of the cDNA or gDNA that made up the material.

In the source study's methods: For nucleated cells, counts were estimated from reference gene primer amplification. Generated by immunoSEQ multiplex PCR, the TCRdb table keeps only in-frame clones and is missing some. Clone size and the V and J calls come from that table; the DNA yielded D and trimming. The sample records about 200,000 clones, 70% to 90% being singletons. The source of this sequence is a man aged 40-55 years with active or convalescent COVID-19. The sequenced material came from peripheral blood.

This CDR3 reads CASSGMKSGVDGYTF. The CDR3 DNA follows: TGTGCCAGTAGTGGCATGAAGTCCGGGGTGGATGGCTACACCTTC. The J gene is TRBJ1-2, the V gene TRBV19, with D unclear. In germline, CDR1 is LNHDA, CDR2 SQIVND (reference sequence). This CDR3 region has 15 residues. V lost 5 bases and J 6 bases, leaving 19 bases between the germline ends.